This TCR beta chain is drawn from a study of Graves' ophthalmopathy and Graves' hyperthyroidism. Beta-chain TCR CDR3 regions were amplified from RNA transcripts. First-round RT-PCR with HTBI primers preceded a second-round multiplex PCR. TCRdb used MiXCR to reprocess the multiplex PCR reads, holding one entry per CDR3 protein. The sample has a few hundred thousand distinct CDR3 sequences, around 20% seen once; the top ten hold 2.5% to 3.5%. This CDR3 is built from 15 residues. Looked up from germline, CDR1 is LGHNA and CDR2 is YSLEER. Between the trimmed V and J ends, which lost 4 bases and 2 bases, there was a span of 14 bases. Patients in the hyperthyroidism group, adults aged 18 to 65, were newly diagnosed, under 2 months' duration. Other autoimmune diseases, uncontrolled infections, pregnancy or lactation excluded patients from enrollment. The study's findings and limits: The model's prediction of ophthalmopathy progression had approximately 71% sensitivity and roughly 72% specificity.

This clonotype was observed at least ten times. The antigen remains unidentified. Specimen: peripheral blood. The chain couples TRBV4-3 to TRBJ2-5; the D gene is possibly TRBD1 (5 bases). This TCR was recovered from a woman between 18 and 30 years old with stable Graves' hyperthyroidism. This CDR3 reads CASSPGYRQQETQYF. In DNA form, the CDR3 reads TGCGCCAGCAGCCCCGGCTACAGGCAACAAGAGACCCAGTACTTC.